These T cell receptor beta chains were read from a single sample in a study of blood T cell repertoires in COVID-19. TCRdb's table, derived via immunoSEQ multiplex PCR, lists solely in-frame clones and lacks some. Of over 450,000 clones listed, roughly 89% are singletons. What was sequenced was peripheral blood. The receptors originated from a man between 18 and 35 years old with COVID-19, enrolled during active disease. Both conserved end residues are part of each CDR3. D genes are given only for firm matches. Expanded clones get a size class; other rows say once, few or many, or leave the size out.

size,V,J,D,CDR3,DNA
NA,TRBV6-1,TRBJ1-1,NA,CASSEVLDTEAFF,TGTGCCAGCAGTGAAGTTTTAGACACTGAAGCTTTCTTT
few,TRBV5-4,TRBJ1-1,NA,CASSRKNTEAFF,TGTGCCAGCAGCCGTAAGAACACTGAAGCTTTCTTT
NA,TRBV6-1,TRBJ2-2,TRBD2,CASSATTSPNTGELFF,TGTGCCAGCAGTGCCACGACTAGCCCGAACACCGGGGAGCTGTTTTTT
NA,TRBV14,TRBJ1-2,TRBD1,CASSGQANYGYTF,TGTGCCAGCAGCGGACAGGCTAACTATGGCTACACCTTC
NA,TRBV19,TRBJ2-1,NA,CASSINSDPSYNEQFF,TGTGCCAGTAGTATTAATAGCGATCCCTCCTACAATGAGCAGTTCTTC
NA,TRBV7-9,TRBJ2-7,NA,CASSLDLDTGLSSYEQYF,TGTGCCAGCAGCTTAGATTTGGACACAGGATTAAGCTCCTACGAGCAGTACTTC
NA,TRBV11-3,TRBJ1-4,TRBD1,CASSPGQVANEKLFF,TGTGCCAGCAGCCCCGGACAGGTTGCTAATGAAAAACTGTTTTTT
NA,TRBV6-4,TRBJ2-1,TRBD1,CASSETGLFSYNEQFF,TGTGCCAGCAGTGAGACAGGGCTTTTCTCCTACAATGAGCAGTTCTTC
NA,TRBV6-5,TRBJ2-2,NA,CAISGLAGELFF,TGTGCCATCTCGGGATTGGCCGGGGAGCTGTTTTTT
NA,TRBV7-9,TRBJ2-7,NA,CASTAPGATIHEQYF,TGTGCCAGCACTGCCCCTGGGGCGACGATCCACGAGCAGTACTTC
NA,TRBV6-5,TRBJ1-1,NA,CASRLASGAEAFF,TGTGCCAGCCGTTTAGCCTCCGGCGCTGAAGCTTTCTTT
once,TRBV19,TRBJ1-1,TRBD1,CASSHGDRAYTTEAFF,TGTGCCAGTAGTCACGGAGACAGGGCTTATACCACTGAAGCTTTCTTT
NA,TRBV5-4,TRBJ2-5,NA,CASSLGGPQETQYF,TGTGCCAGCAGCTTGGGTGGGCCCCAAGAGACCCAGTACTTC
NA,TRBV7-9,TRBJ1-6,NA,CATQGNDSPLHF,TGTGCCACCCAGGGGAACGATTCACCCCTCCACTTT
NA,TRBV6-5,TRBJ1-4,TRBD1,CASRAQGDREKLFF,TGTGCCAGCAGGGCCCAGGGGGATAGAGAAAAACTGTTTTTT